A selection of T cell receptor beta chains follows, all from one sample in a study of blood T cell repertoires in COVID-19. The method was immunoSEQ multiplex PCR; TCRdb's version includes in-frame clones alone and lacks a portion of them. Among about 150,000 clones, 88% were seen once, and the ten largest hold approximately 1.3%. The sequenced sample was PBMCs or T cells enriched from blood (not recorded which). The receptors were sampled from a woman in her twenties or thirties with acute COVID-19. Each CDR3 is given with its conserved first and last residue. Each record gives: D gene, clone size, J gene, V gene, CDR3 length, CDR3 DNA, CDR3 protein. A D gene is named only where the DNA matches it firmly. Part of the rows lack a size; the others show once, few, many or a class for expanded clones.

D gene: TRBD1; clone size: once; J gene: TRBJ2-1; V gene: TRBV5-1; CDR3 length: 17; CDR3 DNA: TGCGCCAGCAGCATACTCGTAGGCAGGGGGCTTACCAATGAGCAGTTCTTC; CDR3 protein: CASSILVGRGLTNEQFF
D gene: TRBD2; clone size: once; J gene: TRBJ2-7; V gene: TRBV7-2; CDR3 length: 15; CDR3 DNA: TGTGCCAGCAGCCAGCCGCTAGCGGGGGCGTACGAGCAGTACTTC; CDR3 protein: CASSQPLAGAYEQYF
D gene: -; clone size: -; J gene: TRBJ2-3; V gene: TRBV7-9; CDR3 length: 17; CDR3 DNA: TGTGCCAGCAGCTTAGACGCTGGGGCTCCCTACACAGATACGCAGTATTTT; CDR3 protein: CASSLDAGAPYTDTQYF
D gene: TRBD1; clone size: -; J gene: TRBJ2-1; V gene: TRBV3-1/TRBV3-2; CDR3 length: 19; CDR3 DNA: TGTGCCAGCAGCCAAGTCCCGGGACAGGGCCCCCGCTCCTACAATGAGCAGTTCTTC; CDR3 protein: CASSQVPGQGPRSYNEQFF
D gene: TRBD1; clone size: few; J gene: TRBJ1-5; V gene: TRBV4-3; CDR3 length: 16; CDR3 DNA: TGCGCCAGCAGCCAATATTTAGGACAGGCCAATCAGCCCCAGCATTTT; CDR3 protein: CASSQYLGQANQPQHF
D gene: -; clone size: -; J gene: TRBJ2-2; V gene: TRBV18; CDR3 length: 18; CDR3 DNA: TGTGCCAGCTCACGACGGACATCAGACTCATATTTCACCGGGGAGCTGTTTTTT; CDR3 protein: CASSRRTSDSYFTGELFF
D gene: -; clone size: once; J gene: TRBJ2-3; V gene: TRBV3-1/TRBV3-2; CDR3 length: 15; CDR3 DNA: TGTGCCAGCAGCCCTTCCTACGCAAGCACAGATACGCAGTATTTT; CDR3 protein: CASSPSYASTDTQYF
D gene: TRBD1; clone size: -; J gene: TRBJ1-5; V gene: TRBV5-1; CDR3 length: 15; CDR3 DNA: TGCGCCAGCAGCCCAGGACAGGTAGGCAATCAGCCCCAGCATTTT; CDR3 protein: CASSPGQVGNQPQHF
D gene: TRBD2; clone size: -; J gene: TRBJ2-3; V gene: TRBV30; CDR3 length: 15; CDR3 DNA: TGTGCCTGGAGTGTAGGTGGGAGGGCCACAGATACGCAGTATTTT; CDR3 protein: CAWSVGGRATDTQYF
D gene: -; clone size: -; J gene: TRBJ2-5; V gene: TRBV9; CDR3 length: 14; CDR3 DNA: TGTGCCAGCAGCGTAGGAAAGGGGAAGGAGACCCAGTACTTC; CDR3 protein: CASSVGKGKETQYF
D gene: -; clone size: few; J gene: TRBJ2-6; V gene: TRBV6-5; CDR3 length: 15; CDR3 DNA: TGTGCCAGCAGTTATGACACGGGGGGGGCCAACGTCCTGACTTTC; CDR3 protein: CASSYDTGGANVLTF
D gene: TRBD1; clone size: -; J gene: TRBJ1-4; V gene: TRBV5-4; CDR3 length: 15; CDR3 DNA: TGTGCCAGCAGCGCAGGGGGTACAACTAATGAAAAACTGTTTTTT; CDR3 protein: CASSAGGTTNEKLFF
D gene: -; clone size: -; J gene: TRBJ2-7; V gene: TRBV28; CDR3 length: 15; CDR3 DNA: TGTGCCAGCAGTTTCCCGGGAAGCCAGCCAAACGAGCAGTACTTC; CDR3 protein: CASSFPGSQPNEQYF
D gene: TRBD2; clone size: -; J gene: TRBJ2-5; V gene: TRBV6-1; CDR3 length: 14; CDR3 DNA: TGTGCCAGCAGTGACAGAACTAGCGGAGAGACCCAGTACTTC; CDR3 protein: CASSDRTSGETQYF
D gene: -; clone size: once; J gene: TRBJ1-1; V gene: TRBV20-1; CDR3 length: 11; CDR3 DNA: TGCAGTGCTTACTCAAACACTGAAGCTTTCTTT; CDR3 protein: CSAYSNTEAFF
D gene: TRBD2; clone size: -; J gene: TRBJ2-2; V gene: TRBV7-9; CDR3 length: 18; CDR3 DNA: TGTGCCAGCAGCGCCCAGGTGGGCGGGAGGGTGAACACCGGGGAGCTGTTTTTT; CDR3 protein: CASSAQVGGRVNTGELFF
D gene: TRBD1; clone size: -; J gene: TRBJ1-6; V gene: TRBV7-2; CDR3 length: 14; CDR3 DNA: TGTGCCAGCAGTGGGGGGGACAGGGTCTCACCCCTCCACTTT; CDR3 protein: CASSGGDRVSPLHF
D gene: TRBD1; clone size: -; J gene: TRBJ2-6; V gene: TRBV9; CDR3 length: 18; CDR3 DNA: TGTGCCAGCAGCGCATGGGGGACAGGCTTCTCTGGGGCCAACGTCCTGACTTTC; CDR3 protein: CASSAWGTGFSGANVLTF
D gene: TRBD1; clone size: -; J gene: TRBJ1-1; V gene: TRBV18; CDR3 length: 15; CDR3 DNA: TGTGCCAGCTCGGGACAGGAGATTCGGGGCACTGAAGCTTTCTTT; CDR3 protein: CASSGQEIRGTEAFF
D gene: TRBD2; clone size: -; J gene: TRBJ2-7; V gene: TRBV7-9; CDR3 length: 15; CDR3 DNA: TGTGCCAGCAGCGGACTAGCGGGAGTGACCTACGAGCAGTACTTC; CDR3 protein: CASSGLAGVTYEQYF
D gene: TRBD1; clone size: -; J gene: TRBJ2-7; V gene: TRBV19; CDR3 length: 14; CDR3 DNA: TGTGCCAGTAGTATAGATCAAGGGGGCACCGAGCAGTACTTC; CDR3 protein: CASSIDQGGTEQYF
D gene: TRBD2; clone size: -; J gene: TRBJ2-2; V gene: TRBV4-2; CDR3 length: 17; CDR3 DNA: TGTGCCAGCAGCCAAGATCTTGAGACTAGCGGGCGTGGGGAGCTGTTTTTT; CDR3 protein: CASSQDLETSGRGELFF
D gene: TRBD2; clone size: once; J gene: TRBJ2-5; V gene: TRBV27; CDR3 length: 16; CDR3 DNA: TGTGCCAGCAGCCAAAGTTGGACTAGCGGGGGGGAGACCCAGTACTTC; CDR3 protein: CASSQSWTSGGETQYF
D gene: TRBD1; clone size: -; J gene: TRBJ1-5; V gene: TRBV30; CDR3 length: 15; CDR3 DNA: TGTGCCTGGAGTGGGACAGGGGCCTGGGATCAGCCCCAGCATTTT; CDR3 protein: CAWSGTGAWDQPQHF
D gene: -; clone size: -; J gene: TRBJ2-2; V gene: TRBV19; CDR3 length: 16; CDR3 DNA: TGTGCCAGTAGTATAGACATGAGCGGAGGGGTCGGGGAGCTGTTTTTT; CDR3 protein: CASSIDMSGGVGELFF
D gene: TRBD1; clone size: -; J gene: TRBJ1-2; V gene: TRBV6-2/TRBV6-3; CDR3 length: 15; CDR3 DNA: TGTGCCAGCAGTCCGGACAGGGTGACAACAGGTGGCTACACCTTC; CDR3 protein: CASSPDRVTTGGYTF
D gene: TRBD1; clone size: -; J gene: TRBJ2-7; V gene: TRBV27; CDR3 length: 14; CDR3 DNA: TGTGCCAGCAATAGACAGGGGAGCTCCTACGAGCAGTACTTC; CDR3 protein: CASNRQGSSYEQYF
D gene: -; clone size: -; J gene: TRBJ1-2; V gene: TRBV6-5; CDR3 length: 12; CDR3 DNA: TGTGCCAGCAGTTTACCAGGATATGGCTACACCTTC; CDR3 protein: CASSLPGYGYTF
D gene: TRBD1; clone size: -; J gene: TRBJ1-6; V gene: TRBV12-3/TRBV12-4; CDR3 length: 12; CDR3 DNA: TGTGCTTCCCAGGGACAGGGGTTACCCCTCCACTTT; CDR3 protein: CASQGQGLPLHF
D gene: TRBD1; clone size: -; J gene: TRBJ1-1; V gene: TRBV28; CDR3 length: 14; CDR3 DNA: TGTGCCAGCAGTTTAACAGGGGGCTCGCCTGAAGCTTTCTTT; CDR3 protein: CASSLTGGSPEAFF
D gene: -; clone size: -; J gene: TRBJ1-1; V gene: TRBV27; CDR3 length: 16; CDR3 DNA: TGTGCCAGCAGTTTAGGGGTCGGGGGGGTTAACACTGAAGCTTTCTTT; CDR3 protein: CASSLGVGGVNTEAFF
D gene: TRBD1; clone size: -; J gene: TRBJ1-2; V gene: TRBV28; CDR3 length: 16; CDR3 DNA: TGTGCCAGCAGTTGGGGGTCTGTAGGGGGCGGAAATGGCTACACCTTC; CDR3 protein: CASSWGSVGGGNGYTF
D gene: TRBD1; clone size: -; J gene: TRBJ1-2; V gene: TRBV30; CDR3 length: 14; CDR3 DNA: TGTGCCTGCCCTAGGGGGACAGGGTTCTTAGGCTACACCTTC; CDR3 protein: CACPRGTGFLGYTF
D gene: -; clone size: -; J gene: TRBJ2-7; V gene: TRBV28; CDR3 length: 13; CDR3 DNA: TGTGCCAGCAGTTTTGGGGGGAGATGGGAGCAGTACTTC; CDR3 protein: CASSFGGRWEQYF
D gene: -; clone size: -; J gene: TRBJ2-1; V gene: TRBV10-3; CDR3 length: 15; CDR3 DNA: TGTGCCATCAGGGGGGACTTGAGCTCCTACAATGAACAGTTCTTC; CDR3 protein: CAIRGDLSSYNEQFF
D gene: TRBD2; clone size: -; J gene: TRBJ2-5; V gene: TRBV29-1; CDR3 length: 15; CDR3 DNA: TGCAGCGTTGACTCTTTAGCGGGAAGTCTGGAGACCCAGTACTTC; CDR3 protein: CSVDSLAGSLETQYF
D gene: -; clone size: -; J gene: TRBJ1-5; V gene: TRBV6-7; CDR3 length: 14; CDR3 DNA: TGTGCCAGCAGACACAGGGACAGCAATCAGCCCCAGCATTTT; CDR3 protein: CASRHRDSNQPQHF
D gene: TRBD2; clone size: -; J gene: TRBJ2-7; V gene: TRBV27; CDR3 length: 14; CDR3 DNA: TGTGCCAGCAGTCGGGCGGGAGGGCCGGGGGAGCAGTACTTC; CDR3 protein: CASSRAGGPGEQYF
D gene: -; clone size: -; J gene: TRBJ1-2; V gene: TRBV12-3/TRBV12-4; CDR3 length: 13; CDR3 DNA: TGTGCCAGCACCCCGGACACTAACTATGGCTACACCTTC; CDR3 protein: CASTPDTNYGYTF
D gene: -; clone size: -; J gene: TRBJ2-6; V gene: TRBV7-9; CDR3 length: 17; CDR3 DNA: TGTGCCAGCAGCCGTGGCGCGGGGGCAACTGGGGCCAACGTCCTGACTTTC; CDR3 protein: CASSRGAGATGANVLTF
D gene: -; clone size: -; J gene: TRBJ1-6; V gene: TRBV20-1; CDR3 length: 11; CDR3 DNA: TGCAGTGCTTTCGGGAATTCACCCCTCCACTTT; CDR3 protein: CSAFGNSPLHF
D gene: -; clone size: -; J gene: TRBJ1-3; V gene: TRBV27; CDR3 length: 18; CDR3 DNA: TGTGCCAGCAGTTTAAAGTCGCCCGGACGGGGCTCTGGAAACACCATATATTTT; CDR3 protein: CASSLKSPGRGSGNTIYF
D gene: -; clone size: -; J gene: TRBJ1-5; V gene: TRBV3-1/TRBV3-2; CDR3 length: 15; CDR3 DNA: TGTGCCAGCAGCCAGAAGGACAATCCCGGTCAGCCCCAGCATTTT; CDR3 protein: CASSQKDNPGQPQHF
D gene: -; clone size: -; J gene: TRBJ2-7; V gene: TRBV10-2; CDR3 length: 13; CDR3 DNA: TGCGCCGTCTGGCCAGCGGTTTCCTACGAGCAGTACTTC; CDR3 protein: CAVWPAVSYEQYF
D gene: -; clone size: few; J gene: TRBJ1-3; V gene: TRBV7-9; CDR3 length: 16; CDR3 DNA: TGTGCCAGCAGTATTAACATCCCCTCTTCAGGAAACACCATATATTTT; CDR3 protein: CASSINIPSSGNTIYF
D gene: -; clone size: -; J gene: TRBJ2-2; V gene: TRBV5-1; CDR3 length: 15; CDR3 DNA: TGCGCCAGCAGCTTACAAGGGGGGAACACCGGGGAGCTGTTTTTT; CDR3 protein: CASSLQGGNTGELFF
D gene: TRBD1; clone size: -; J gene: TRBJ1-4; V gene: TRBV28; CDR3 length: 19; CDR3 DNA: TGTGCCAGCAGTTCTCACCGCTTCGGACAGGGGGTAACTAATGAAAAACTGTTTTTT; CDR3 protein: CASSSHRFGQGVTNEKLFF
D gene: -; clone size: -; J gene: TRBJ1-5; V gene: TRBV28; CDR3 length: 15; CDR3 DNA: TGTGCCAGCAGTTTGTCCCAACTTAGCAATCAGCCCCAGCATTTT; CDR3 protein: CASSLSQLSNQPQHF
D gene: TRBD2; clone size: few; J gene: TRBJ2-1; V gene: TRBV11-2; CDR3 length: 15; CDR3 DNA: TGTGCCAGCAGCCCCCAAGGGGCTAGCGGGAGTGAGCAGTTCTTC; CDR3 protein: CASSPQGASGSEQFF
D gene: TRBD1; clone size: -; J gene: TRBJ2-4; V gene: TRBV5-1; CDR3 length: 13; CDR3 DNA: TGCGCCAGCAGCGTAACAGGGGAAAACATTCAGTACTTC; CDR3 protein: CASSVTGENIQYF